These T cell receptor beta chains were read from a single sample in a study of T-cell reconstitution after alpha-beta-depleted transplantation in children. TCRdb independently ran MiXCR on the PCR reads; one entry per CDR3 protein. Of 250,000 to 400,000 distinct CDR3 sequences in the sample, around 20% were seen once. Sequences were derived from PBMCs, mostly from graft donor cells, sampled 180 days after TCRalphabeta/CD19-depleted stem cell transplant. These receptors were obtained from a male patient between 5 and 17 years old who had a stem cell transplant for acute lymphoblastic leukemia, so the T cells may come from the graft donor. Both conserved end residues are part of each CDR3. D genes are given only for firm matches. A clone size is listed for some rows: how often the clone was seen (once, few, many), or a class if it is expanded.

d_gene	j_gene	v_gene	abundance	CDR3nt	CDR3aa
TRBD2	TRBJ2-1	TRBV27	few	TGTGCCAGCAGTCCCCGACTAGCGGAGCACAATGAGCAGTTCTTC	CASSPRLAEHNEQFF
-	TRBJ2-7	TRBV7-6	-	TGTGCCAGCAGCTTAGGGGTGAACCACGAGCAGTACTTC	CASSLGVNHEQYF
TRBD2	TRBJ2-7	TRBV4-2	-	TGTGCCAGCAGCCAAGAGGGACTAGTGGTCTACGAGCAGTACTTC	CASSQEGLVVYEQYF
-	TRBJ2-3	TRBV10-3	few	TGTGCCATCAGCGGTGGGTTCAATACGCAGTATTTT	CAISGGFNTQYF
-	TRBJ2-1	TRBV27	-	TGTGCCAGCAGTCCCGCCCCGGGGCTCTACAATGAGCAGTTCTTC	CASSPAPGLYNEQFF
TRBD1	TRBJ2-5	TRBV20-1	few	TGCAGTGCTAGCTCCGGGACAGGGGTCGAGACCCAGTACTTC	CSASSGTGVETQYF
-	TRBJ1-1	TRBV12-3/TRBV12-4	few	TGTGCCAGCCGGACCCTGAGCACTGAAGCTTTCTTT	CASRTLSTEAFF
-	TRBJ2-3	TRBV7-2	few	TGTGCCAGCAGCTTGGAGACGCATAGCACAGATACGCAGTATTTT	CASSLETHSTDTQYF
TRBD2	TRBJ2-2	TRBV5-1	-	TGCGCCAGCAGCCGACTAGCTCGAACCGGGGAGCTGTTTTTT	CASSRLARTGELFF
-	TRBJ2-1	TRBV5-1	-	TGCGCCAGCAGCTTCTGGGATGAGCAGTTCTTC	CASSFWDEQFF
-	TRBJ1-6	TRBV28	few	TGTGCCAGCAGTTGCAGTGGACGCTCCTATAATTCACCCCTCCACTTT	CASSCSGRSYNSPLHF
-	TRBJ2-7	TRBV4-1	many	TGCGCCAGCAGCCAAGTTTGGCTAGCCCCCACCGGCGAGCAGTACTTC	CASSQVWLAPTGEQYF
-	TRBJ1-3	TRBV5-1	once	TGCGCCAGCAGCTTGGTTACAGGGAACTCTGGAAACACCATATATTTT	CASSLVTGNSGNTIYF
-	TRBJ2-3	TRBV29-1	-	TGCAGCGTTGTGGGGGTTAGCACAGATACGCAGTATTTT	CSVVGVSTDTQYF
-	TRBJ2-5	TRBV6-2/TRBV6-3	-	TGTGCCAGCAGGGACGGGGAGACCCAGTACTTC	CASRDGETQYF
-	TRBJ2-1	TRBV7-8	-	TGTGCCAGCAGCTTCGCTAGCTCAGGGCAGTCCTTC	CASSFASSGQSF
-	TRBJ2-3	TRBV27	few	TGTGCCAGCAGTTTAGTTCTCACAGATACGCAGTATTTT	CASSLVLTDTQYF
TRBD1	TRBJ2-7	TRBV12-3/TRBV12-4	few	TGTGCCAGCAGTTTAGGGGCCGGGACAGGGTTATACGAGCAGTACTTC	CASSLGAGTGLYEQYF
-	TRBJ1-5	TRBV27	-	TGTGCCAGCAGCCTCCGGTACGGGGACAGCAATCAGCCCCAGCATTTT	CASSLRYGDSNQPQHF
-	TRBJ2-1	TRBV25-1	few	TGTGCCAGCAGTGATCCTGTGGCTGGAATCAATGAGCAGTTCTTC	CASSDPVAGINEQFF
TRBD2	TRBJ2-3	TRBV7-3	-	TGTGCCAGCAGCAAAATAGCGGGAAAAAACACAGATACGCAGTATTTT	CASSKIAGKNTDTQYF
-	TRBJ2-5	TRBV9	few	TGTGCCAGCAGCCAAACCATTGCGGAGACCCAGTACTTC	CASSQTIAETQYF
-	TRBJ2-2	TRBV7-9	few	TGTGCCAGCAGCTTAGAGCCGGCGTTCACCGGGGAGCTGTTTTTT	CASSLEPAFTGELFF
TRBD1	TRBJ2-7	TRBV12-3/TRBV12-4	-	TGTGCCAGCAGTCCCGGGACAGGGAGACACGAGCAGTACTTC	CASSPGTGRHEQYF
-	TRBJ2-4	TRBV3-1	few	TGTGCCAGCAGCCAATACGCTCGGCGGGACAAAAACATTCAGTACTTC	CASSQYARRDKNIQYF
-	TRBJ1-4	TRBV6-5	-	TGTGCCAGCAGTTACTCCCACAGGGACGAAAAACTGTTTTTT	CASSYSHRDEKLFF
-	TRBJ2-7	TRBV18	-	TGTGCCAGCTCACCAGCAGGGTCTAAGCCCTACGAGCAGTACTTC	CASSPAGSKPYEQYF
-	TRBJ1-1	TRBV5-1	few	TGCGCCAGCAGCTTGTACGGGACACAGAACACTGAAGCTTTCTTT	CASSLYGTQNTEAFF
-	TRBJ1-1	TRBV20-1	-	TGCAGTGCTAGAGATGTCGGGGGGACGTGGGCTTTCTTT	CSARDVGGTWAFF
-	TRBJ2-5	TRBV12-3/TRBV12-4	-	TGTGCCAGCAGTTTCGGGACACCCCAAGAGGCCCAGTACTTC	CASSFGTPQEAQYF
TRBD2	TRBJ2-1	TRBV2	-	TGTGCCAGCAATAGCGGGATTACTGAGCAGTTCTTC	CASNSGITEQFF
-	TRBJ2-7	TRBV7-9	-	TGTGCCAGCAGCTTAGGGCCTAGTCGCAGCTCCTACGAGCAGTACTTC	CASSLGPSRSSYEQYF
-	TRBJ2-7	TRBV4-1	-	TGCGCCAGCAGCCAGTGGGTATGGGACCTGCGGTACTTC	CASSQWVWDLRYF
-	TRBJ2-3	TRBV7-3	-	TGTGCCAGCAGCTTTTCAGGGCTGGATGATACGCAGTATTTT	CASSFSGLDDTQYF
TRBD2	TRBJ2-3	TRBV5-1	-	TGCGCCAGCAGCGCCCGGACTAGCGGGAGAGAGTCAGATACGCAGTATTTT	CASSARTSGRESDTQYF
TRBD2	TRBJ2-7	TRBV29-1	few	TGCAGCGTTGCGCTACGGGAGGCCGACTTCTACGAGCAGTACTTC	CSVALREADFYEQYF
-	TRBJ1-4	TRBV5-8	-	TGTGCCAGCAGCTTCACCGGGGGCGCCTCTGAAAAACTGTTTTTT	CASSFTGGASEKLFF
-	TRBJ2-3	TRBV6-5	-	TGTGCCAGCAGTTACACGTTCAGACCTAGCACAGATACGCAGTATTTT	CASSYTFRPSTDTQYF
-	TRBJ2-3	TRBV20-1	few	TGCAGTGCTAGATCGGGGGTGTCCACAGATACGCAGTATTTT	CSARSGVSTDTQYF
-	TRBJ2-6	TRBV4-2	few	TGTGCCAGCAGCCACCCCGACTCTGGGGCCAACGTCCTGACTTTC	CASSHPDSGANVLTF
-	TRBJ2-1	TRBV2	-	TGTGCCAGCAGTGAATTCCCTCCTGAGCAGTTCTTC	CASSEFPPEQFF
TRBD2	TRBJ2-1	TRBV6-5	few	TGTGCCAGCAGTTACACCCCACTTCCTAGCGGGAGAGGCAATGAGCAGTTCTTC	CASSYTPLPSGRGNEQFF
TRBD2	TRBJ2-7	TRBV19	-	TGTGCCAGTGGGATCGGCGGGAGGACCTCCTACGAGCAGTACTTC	CASGIGGRTSYEQYF
TRBD2	TRBJ2-5	TRBV20-1	few	TGCAGTGCTACAGCGGGAGAAGGAGAGACCCAGTACTTC	CSATAGEGETQYF
TRBD2	TRBJ2-3	TRBV11-2	-	TGTGCCAGCAGCCCCCCCCCAGGGACTAGCGGGAGAATTGTGGGCACAGATACGCAGTATTTT	CASSPPPGTSGRIVGTDTQYF
-	TRBJ2-4	TRBV6-5	few	TGTGCCAGCAGTTACGGGAGCCTAGCCAAAAACATTCAGTACTTC	CASSYGSLAKNIQYF
-	TRBJ2-1	TRBV5-1	-	TGCGCCAGCAGCTTGTACAGCGACTCTTACAATGAGCAGTTCTTC	CASSLYSDSYNEQFF
TRBD2	TRBJ2-3	TRBV12-3/TRBV12-4	many	TGTGCCAGCAGTCGCCCGGCGGGAGGGCCCCAAAGCACAGATACGCAGTATTTT	CASSRPAGGPQSTDTQYF
-	TRBJ2-5	TRBV11-1	few	TGTGCCAGCAGCTCTACCGGCGGGCTAGCGACGGGCCGGTCCCAAGAGACCCAGTACTTC	CASSSTGGLATGRSQETQYF
-	TRBJ2-7	TRBV15	-	TGTGCCACCAGCAGAGATCGGATCTCTCTGGGGCAGTACTTC	CATSRDRISLGQYF
-	TRBJ2-7	TRBV19	-	TGTGCCAGTAGTATAGTTCCTTCCGCCTTCGAGCAGTACTTC	CASSIVPSAFEQYF
-	TRBJ2-1	TRBV24-1	-	TGTGCCACCAGTGATTTGAGTCGGGACAACACGAACAATGAGCAGTTCTTC	CATSDLSRDNTNNEQFF
TRBD2	TRBJ2-1	TRBV5-5	few	TGTGCCAGCACTCGGGGGGGCTCCTACAATGAGCAGTTCTTC	CASTRGGSYNEQFF
TRBD1	TRBJ2-7	TRBV9	-	TGTGCCAGCAGCAACCGGGACAGGACCTACGAGCAGTACTTC	CASSNRDRTYEQYF